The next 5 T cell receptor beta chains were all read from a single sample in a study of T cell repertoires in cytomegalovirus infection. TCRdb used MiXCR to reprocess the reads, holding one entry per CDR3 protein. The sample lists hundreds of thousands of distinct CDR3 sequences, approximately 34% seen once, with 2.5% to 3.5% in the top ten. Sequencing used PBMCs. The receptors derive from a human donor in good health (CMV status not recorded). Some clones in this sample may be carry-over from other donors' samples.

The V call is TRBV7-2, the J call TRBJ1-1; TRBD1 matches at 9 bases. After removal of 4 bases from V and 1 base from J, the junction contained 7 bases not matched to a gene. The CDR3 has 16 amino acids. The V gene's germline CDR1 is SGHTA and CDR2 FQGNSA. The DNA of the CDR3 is TGTGCCAGCAGCTCCGACAGGGGGTGGACGAACACTGAAGCTTTCTTT. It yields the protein CASSSDRGWTNTEAFF.

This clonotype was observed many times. CDR3 residues: CASSIVAGRGTEAFF. The DNA for the CDR3 is TGTGCCAGTAGTATAGTAGCAGGGAGAGGCACTGAAGCTTTCTTT. The rearrangement links TRBV19 to TRBJ1-1, with a tentative D call TRBD1 (5 bases). The CDR3 consists of 15 residues. The V end lost 1 base, the J end lost 4 bases, and 13 bases lay between the germline ends. The germline gives CDR1 LNHDA, CDR2 SQIVND (reference sequence).

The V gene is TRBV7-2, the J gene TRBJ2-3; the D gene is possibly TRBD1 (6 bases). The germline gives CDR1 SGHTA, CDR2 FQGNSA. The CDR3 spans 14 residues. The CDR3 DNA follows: TGTTCCTGCGGATGGTGGCAGGGGACAGATACGCAGTATTTT. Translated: CSCGWWQGTDTQYF.

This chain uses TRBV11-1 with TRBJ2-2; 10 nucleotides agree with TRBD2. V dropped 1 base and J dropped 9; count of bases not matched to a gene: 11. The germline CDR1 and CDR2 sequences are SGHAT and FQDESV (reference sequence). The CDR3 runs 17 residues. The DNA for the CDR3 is TGTGCCAGCAGCTTAGATTCGAGCGGGAGGGCCTTGCGGGAGCTGTTTTTT. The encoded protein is CASSLDSSGRALRELFF.

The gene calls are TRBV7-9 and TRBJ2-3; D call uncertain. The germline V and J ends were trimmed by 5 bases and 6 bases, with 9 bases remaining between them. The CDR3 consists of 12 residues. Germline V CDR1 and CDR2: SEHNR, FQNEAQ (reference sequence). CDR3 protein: CASSTGLDTQYF. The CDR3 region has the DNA TGTGCCAGCAGCACCGGATTGGATACGCAGTATTTT.